This T cell receptor beta chain was retrieved from a study of T cells after yellow fever vaccination. Overall study findings and caveats: Few clonotypes appeared in both CD4 and CD8 compartments. From the bulk population, abundant clonotypes could contaminate and appear within FACS-sorted repertoires.

This clonotype was observed a handful of times. Its antigen remains unknown. As TCR cDNA was made by 5'RACE template switching, a universal primer site and UMIs were added. TCRdb processed the 5' RACE reads anew with MiXCR; each CDR3 protein has one entry. Among 360,000 or so distinct CDR3 sequences listed, about 9.9% were seen once. The origin of this receptor is a man between 18 and 35 years old who received the YFV17D yellow fever vaccine. The specimen was PBMCs, collected on the day of the first yellow fever vaccination.

The CDR3: CASSPGPARGETQYF. In nucleotides, the CDR3 is TGTGCCAGCTCACCGGGTCCGGCACGGGGAGAGACCCAGTACTTC. The chain uses TRBV18 and TRBJ2-5; tentatively, D is TRBD2 (5 bases). Germline V gene data show CDR1 as KGHSH and CDR2 as LQKENI. The V end lost 3 bases, the J end lost 4 bases, and 15 bases lay between the germline ends. The CDR3 is made up of 15 amino acids.